These 27 T cell receptor beta chains came from one sample sequenced in a study of blood T cells in healthy people across ages. A J-beta primer mix and a sample-barcoded 5' primer were used in a second PCR of about 7 to 12 cycles. MiXCR, run by TCRdb on the 5' RACE reads, gives a single entry per CDR3 protein. There are about 1.7 million distinct CDR3 sequences in the sample; roughly 27% occur only once, and 7.7% lies in the top ten. Material: blood. The receptors originated from a woman aged 30 to 39 in good health.

In its sample, this clonotype was seen many times. The CDR3: CASSFGRNTEAFF. DNA for the CDR3: TGTGCCAGCAGCTTCGGCAGGAACACTGAAGCTTTCTTT. The genes are TRBV12-3 or TRBV12-4 and TRBJ1-1; D gene unclear. Deletions cut 6 bases from V and 1 base from J, with 9 bases between. The CDR3 extends over 13 amino acids.

This clonotype has a handful of counts. The rearrangement uses TRBV4-2 and TRBJ2-3, with D possibly matching TRBD2 (5 bases). This CDR3 spans 14 amino acids. Trimming stripped 5 bases from V and 5 bases from J, with 14 bases between. CDR1 is LGHNA, CDR2 YNFKEQ, per germline. Written as DNA, the CDR3 is TGTGCCAGCAGCTACCGGACTGAAGGAGATACGCAGTATTTT. Its translation is CASSYRTEGDTQYF.

The CDR3 loop reads CASSPRPGGGDTQYF. The CDR3 DNA reads TGTGCCAGTTCCCCTCGGCCGGGAGGGGGAGATACGCAGTATTTT. The chain recombines TRBV27 with TRBJ2-3, with TRBD2 matching over 8 bases. The ends lost 9 bases at V and 5 bases at J; junction bases unmatched: 13. CDR1 is MNHEY and CDR2 is SMNVEV in the germline V gene (reference sequence). The CDR3 length is 15 residues.

This clonotype was detected a few times. The gene calls are TRBV20-1 and TRBJ1-6; maybe TRBD1 (6 bases). Germline values: CDR1 DFQATT, CDR2 SNEGSKA (reference sequence). This CDR3 spans 14 amino acids. With 2 bases removed from V and 5 bases from J, the gap between germline ends came to 10 bases. In nucleotides, the CDR3 is TGCAGTGCTAGAACCCCAGGGGATAATTCACCCCTCCACTTT. It codes for CSARTPGDNSPLHF.

The genes are TRBV20-1 and TRBJ1-4, with 7 bases that match TRBD1. V trimming: 1 base; J trimming: 8 bases; junction bases outside the gene matches: 4. There are 13 residues in the CDR3. Germline CDR1 reads DFQATT; CDR2 reads SNEGSKA (reference sequence). CDR3 region: CSARGDSTEKLFF. The CDR3 DNA is TGCAGTGCTAGAGGGGACAGTACGGAAAAACTGTTTTTT.

This clonotype was detected a few times. This chain uses TRBV4-1 with TRBJ2-5; tentative D call: TRBD1 (5 bases). CDR1 is MGHRA, CDR2 YSYEKL, per germline. This CDR3 has 14 residues. The V and J ends lost 1 base and 1 base respectively, with 7 bases between them. The CDR3 nucleotides are TGCGCCAGCAGCCAAGCGACAGTCCAAGAGACCCAGTACTTC. This encodes CASSQATVQETQYF.

This clonotype was counted at least ten times. V usage is TRBV5-1 and J usage is TRBJ2-7, with 9 bases aligning to TRBD1. This CDR3 contains 15 residues. Trimming cost V 3 bases and J 4 bases; bases outside gene matches: 8. CDR1 and CDR2 from the germline V gene are SGHRS and YFSETQ. CDR3 region: CASSWGQGVKYEQYF. Here the CDR3 DNA reads TGCGCCAGCAGCTGGGGACAGGGCGTAAAGTACGAGCAGTACTTC.

This clonotype was observed a handful of times. The J gene is TRBJ2-1, the V gene TRBV6-5, with D unresolved. The germline V gene has CDR1 MNHEY and CDR2 SVGAGI. Trimming removed 2 bases from V and 4 bases from J, with 18 bases in between. The CDR3 has 17 residues. CDR3 coding DNA: TGTGCCAGCAGTTACGTGGGTTCGTCTCGGCTTTACAATGAGCAGTTCTTC. This encodes CASSYVGSSRLYNEQFF.

The chain joins TRBV29-1 to TRBJ2-5, with TRBD2 matching 9 bases. J gave up 7 bases and V 5 bases, and 11 bases lay outside the gene matches. Germline CDR1 is SQVTM and CDR2 is ANQGSEA. The length of the CDR3 is 14 residues. In DNA form, the CDR3 reads TGCAGCGTTATATTTGGACTAGCGAAAGGGACCCAGTACTTC. Protein: CSVIFGLAKGTQYF.

This chain links TRBV6-2 or TRBV6-3 with TRBJ2-1, with 13 bases identical to TRBD2. This CDR3 is built from 16 residues. The trim removed 4 bases at V and 7 bases at J, leaving 7 bases unmatched. Per the germline V gene, CDR1 is MNHEY and CDR2 is SVGEGT. The CDR3 reads CASSLARTSGRNEQFF. The CDR3 DNA reads as TGTGCCAGCAGTTTAGCCCGGACTAGCGGGAGAAATGAGCAGTTCTTC.

This clonotype was seen a few times. V and J are TRBV4-2 and TRBJ1-1; no clear D. From germline, CDR1 is LGHNA and CDR2 YNFKEQ. The ends were cut back, 3 bases at V and 6 bases at J, with 14 bases in the middle. CDR3 length equals 14 residues. The CDR3 loop is CASSQGTTGAEAFF. CDR3 DNA sequence: TGTGCCAGCAGCCAGGGTACGACTGGAGCTGAAGCTTTCTTT.

This clonotype was observed a few times. V usage is TRBV12-3 or TRBV12-4 and J usage is TRBJ2-7, with TRBD2 identical over 13 bases. The trim removed 4 bases at V and 8 bases at J, leaving 2 bases unmatched. CDR3 length equals 13 residues. The CDR3 protein is CASSWGLAGQQYF. The CDR3 coding sequence is TGTGCCAGCAGTTGGGGACTAGCGGGACAGCAGTACTTC.

With regard to this clonotype: A much larger clone differs by one base, so this may be a read error. The chain links TRBV28 to TRBJ2-7; TRBD1 is a possible D gene (5 bases). Germline CDR1 MDHEN, CDR2 SYDVKM. This CDR3 is built from 11 residues. The CDR3, as DNA: TGTGTCAGCAGAGAGACAGAGGAGCAGTACTTC. Its protein product is CVSRETEEQYF.

This clonotype appeared a few times. The chain is built from TRBV7-9 and TRBJ2-7; TRBD1 might be the D (5 bases). V was shortened by 5 bases and J by 1 base, with 12 bases between the two germline ends. Germline V gene sequence: CDR1 SEHNR, CDR2 FQNEAQ (reference sequence). The CDR3 is made up of 14 amino acids. The CDR3 nucleotides are TGTGCCAGCAGCGGCGAGACAGTTTCCTACGAGCAGTACTTC. Translated, it gives CASSGETVSYEQYF.

To note about this clonotype: A junction end diverges from the germline sequence, so it may reflect a read error. The chain carries TRBV7-2 and TRBJ2-7, with D unresolved. Germline CDR1 and CDR2: SGHTA and FQGNSA. The CDR3 has 15 amino acids. The DNA of the CDR3 is TGTGCCGGCAGCTTATCATTTGGGCGCGGCTACGAGCAGTACTTC. This encodes CAGSLSFGRGYEQYF.

The J gene is TRBJ2-1, the V gene TRBV7-9; D may be TRBD2 (6 bases). Germline assignment: CDR1 SEHNR and CDR2 FQNEAQ (reference sequence). CDR3 length: 15 amino acids. V lost 0 bases to trimming and J lost 9 bases, with 15 bases between them. The CDR3 reads CASSLAGGVGGEQFF. DNA for the CDR3: TGTGCCAGCAGCTTAGCGGGAGGAGTTGGAGGTGAGCAGTTCTTC.

Regarding this clonotype: A much larger clone differs by one base, so this may be a read error. This chain links TRBV20-1 with TRBJ2-5; D unclear. The J call is doubtful: the DNA matches TRBJ2-7 better. The germline V gene has CDR1 DFQATT and CDR2 SNEGSKA (reference sequence). This CDR3 has 13 residues. Here the CDR3 DNA reads TGCAGTGCGGTACGGACCGATCGCTACGAGCAGTACTTC. Translation: CSAVRTDRYEQYF.

This clonotype was recorded many times. The J gene is TRBJ2-7, the V gene TRBV6-5, with 10 bases that match TRBD1. V trimming: 6 bases; J trimming: 6 bases; junction bases outside the gene matches: 5. The CDR3 consists of 13 residues. Germline lookup yields CDR1 MNHEY and CDR2 SVGAGI. CDR3 residues: CASRARQGAEQYF. The CDR3 coding sequence is TGTGCCAGCAGAGCCCGACAGGGGGCCGAGCAGTACTTC.

The chain carries TRBV15 and TRBJ2-4; D is undetermined. Germline loops: CDR1 LNHNV, CDR2 YYDKDF (reference sequence). The ends were cut back, 0 bases at V and 13 bases at J, with 19 bases in the middle. This CDR3 contains 15 residues. In DNA, the CDR3 is TGTGCCACCAGCAGAGATCTCGTACAGAACAATGAGCAGTACTTC. This encodes CATSRDLVQNNEQYF. Looking up the rest from reference TRBV15 and TRBJ2-4 gives the full variable domain: DAMVIQNPRYQVTQFGKPVTLSCSQTLNHNVMYWYQQKSSQAPKLLFHYYDKDFNNEADTPDNFQSRRPNTSFCFLDIRSPGLGDTAMYLCATSRDLVQNNEQYFGAGTRLSVL.

This clonotype has a handful of counts. This chain links TRBV12-3 or TRBV12-4 with TRBJ1-1; no definite D call. Trimming removed 11 bases from V and 1 base from J, with 17 bases in between. This CDR3 contains 14 residues. The DNA for the CDR3 is TGTGCCGTAGCCGGGATAGAGTGGAACACTGAAGCTTTCTTT. This codes for CAVAGIEWNTEAFF.

This rearrangement joins TRBV5-1 to TRBJ2-5; D gene uncertain. This CDR3 has 14 residues. Trimming took off 4 bases at V and 0 bases at J, with 10 bases between the two ends. Germline V gene lookup returns CDR1 SGHRS and CDR2 YFSETQ. CDR3 loop: CASSLWAYQETQYF. In nucleotides, the CDR3 is TGCGCCAGCAGCCTCTGGGCGTACCAAGAGACCCAGTACTTC.

J is TRBJ1-2 and V is TRBV6-5; TRBD1 aligns across 9 bases. The germline gives CDR1 MNHEY, CDR2 SVGAGI. J was trimmed by 5 bases and V by 6 bases; bases with no gene match: 10. The CDR3 is 15 residues long. The CDR3 nucleotides read TGTGCCAGCAGGAGAGCGGGACAGGGAGGTTATGGCTACACCTTC. It is translated as CASRRAGQGGYGYTF.

This rearrangement joins TRBV29-1 to TRBJ1-2; D ambiguous. The germline V gene has CDR1 SQVTM and CDR2 ANQGSEA. Trimming took off 3 bases at V and 5 bases at J, with 7 bases between the two ends. This CDR3 region has 11 residues. CDR3: CSVDDDYGYTF. CDR3 nucleotides: TGCAGCGTTGACGACGATTATGGCTACACCTTC.

In this sample, this clonotype turned up a few times. A much bigger clone sits one base away, suggesting this may be a read error. The chain employs TRBV20-1 and TRBJ1-2; D might be TRBD1 (6 bases). This CDR3 has 13 amino acids. The germline CDR1 and CDR2 sequences are DFQATT and SNEGSKA (reference sequence). V was trimmed by 5 bases and J by 2 bases, leaving 12 bases between them. The CDR3 loop reads CSAGVDRNYGYTF. The CDR3, as DNA: TGCAGTGCTGGAGTTGACAGGAACTATGGCTACACCTTC.

The chain uses TRBV14 and TRBJ2-5; no definite D call. Looked up from germline, CDR1 is SGHDN and CDR2 is FVKESK. This CDR3 spans 15 amino acids. The germline V and J ends were trimmed by 3 bases and 2 bases, with 13 bases remaining between them. The CDR3 region has the DNA TGTGCCAGCAGCCATAGTCCACAGACGCAAGAGACCCAGTACTTC. Protein sequence: CASSHSPQTQETQYF.

This clonotype was seen ten or more times. V usage is TRBV10-3 and J usage is TRBJ2-7; the match to TRBD2 covers 12 bases. V shed 10 bases, J shed 4 bases, and the junction held 8 bases outside the gene matches. Germline V gene lookup returns CDR1 ENHRY and CDR2 SYGVKD. CDR3 size: 14 residues. The CDR3 is CATSTSGSPYEQYF. In nucleotides, the CDR3 is TGTGCCACCTCGACTAGCGGGAGTCCTTACGAGCAGTACTTC.

The chain employs TRBV9 and TRBJ2-2, with 9 bases that match TRBD1. V trimming: 4 bases; J trimming: 5 bases; junction bases outside the gene matches: 9. Germline V gene data show CDR1 as SGDLS and CDR2 as YYNGEE. The CDR3 has 16 residues. The CDR3, as DNA: TGTGCCAGCAGCAGCGGACAGGGGAGGGGAACCGGGGAGCTGTTTTTT. Translating it yields CASSSGQGRGTGELFF.